Detailed here is one T cell receptor beta chain. Antigen unknown. The PCR made use of 60 Vbeta and 13 Jbeta primers. Here immunoSEQ multiplex PCR was the method, and the copy in TCRdb shows in-frame clones only, minus some. The table has roughly 200,000 clones, 8.5% to 10% seen once. Germline CDR1 SGHTA, CDR2 FQGNSA. With 3 bases removed from V and 7 bases from J, the gap between germline ends came to 13 bases. This CDR3 is 14 amino acids long. These data belong to a study of cytomegalovirus exposure and HLA in healthy donors. Points from the study as a whole: Follow-up analysis seemed to connect common viral pathogens with several of the most significant clusters identified. Presence/absence analyses took donor sequencing depth as roughly uniform. According to a later analysis, most TCR beta chains associated with CMV appeared HLA-restricted.

The rearrangement links TRBV7-2 to TRBJ2-1; no clear D. The specimen sequenced was PBMCs. The TCR sequence derives from a young woman in good health and CMV-seropositive. The CDR3 sequence: CASSFDDFWNEQFF. The CDR3 bases are TGTGCCAGCAGCTTTGATGACTTCTGGAATGAGCAGTTCTTC.